Each of the 23 T cell receptor beta chains below was sequenced from the same sample in a study of blood T cell repertoires in COVID-19. TCRdb's copy holds only in-frame clones and misses some; the assay was immunoSEQ multiplex PCR. This table has some 71,000 clones, roughly 80% appearing once. The sequenced material came from peripheral blood. The receptors come from a man aged 45 to 65 with COVID-19, enrolled during active disease.

A few counts support this clone. The CDR3 region is CASSEGRVINSPLHF. The CDR3 DNA is TGTGCCAGCAGTGAAGGCAGGGTAATTAATTCACCCCTCCACTTT. This chain links TRBV6-1 with TRBJ1-6; D perhaps matches TRBD1 (5 bases). In germline, CDR1 is MNHNS, CDR2 SASEGT. Trimming took 1 base from V and 6 from J, leaving 10 bases between them. This CDR3 spans 15 amino acids.

The count of this clone is one. This chain connects TRBV7-9 to TRBJ1-1; D is possibly TRBD1 (6 bases). The V end was cut by 4 bases, the J end by 8 bases, with 20 bases between. The CDR3 loop spans 15 amino acids. CDR1 and CDR2 from the germline V gene are SEHNR and FQNEAQ (reference sequence). The CDR3 protein is CASSSKGGHAAEAFF. The CDR3 DNA is TGTGCCAGCAGCTCAAAAGGGGGTCACGCCGCCGAAGCTTTCTTT.

The chain links TRBV5-1 to TRBJ2-5; 11 bases fit TRBD1. There are 16 residues in the CDR3. Per the germline V gene, CDR1 is SGHRS and CDR2 is YFSETQ. V was pared by 4 bases and J by 0 bases, with 5 bases of the junction left unmatched. Written as DNA, the CDR3 is TGCGCCAGCAGCCAAGGGACAGGGGGTTACCAAGAGACCCAGTACTTC. This sequence encodes CASSQGTGGYQETQYF. The full variable domain, completed using reference TRBV5-1 and TRBJ2-5, is KAGVTQTPRYLIKTRGQQVTLSCSPISGHRSVSWYQQTPGQGLQFLFEYFSETQRNKGNFPGRFSGRQFSNSRSEMNVSTLELGDSALYLCASSQGTGGYQETQYFGPGTRLLVL.

This clone was recorded only once. J is TRBJ1-3 and V is TRBV6-6; D is perhaps TRBD1 (5 bases). Between the trimmed V and J ends, which lost 6 bases and 5 bases, there was a span of 17 bases. The CDR3 is 15 amino acids. Germline loops: CDR1 MNHNY, CDR2 SVGAGI (reference sequence). This CDR3 is CASSTRPGNRNTIYF. The CDR3 DNA sequence: TGTGCCAGCAGCACTCGGCCAGGGAATAGAAACACCATATATTTT.

The chain uses TRBV5-6 and TRBJ2-1, with D possibly matching TRBD1 (5 bases). The CDR3 spans 15 residues. Germline V gene lookup returns CDR1 SGHDT and CDR2 YYEEEE. The ends were cut back, 0 bases at V and 9 bases at J, with 16 bases in the middle. CDR3 residues: CASSLVIPGYLEQFF. The CDR3 coding sequence is TGTGCCAGCAGCTTGGTTATTCCAGGGTACCTTGAGCAGTTCTTC. Looking up the rest from reference TRBV5-6 and TRBJ2-1 gives the full variable domain: DAGVTQSPTHLIKTRGQQVTLRCSPKSGHDTVSWYQQALGQGPQFIFQYYEEEERQRGNFPDRFSGHQFPNYSSELNVNALLLGDSALYLCASSLVIPGYLEQFFGPGTRLTVL.

The chain recombines TRBV6-2 or TRBV6-3 with TRBJ2-7; no clear D gene. The germline CDR1 and CDR2 sequences are MNHEY and SVGEGT. Between the trimmed V and J ends, which lost 5 bases and 5 bases, there was a span of 7 bases. There are 11 residues in the CDR3. The CDR3 DNA reads TGTGCCAGCAGTATAACGGACGAGCAGTACTTC. Amino acid sequence: CASSITDEQYF.

CDR3 DNA: TGCGCCAGCAGCCCCCGGACAGGGGTATATGGCTACACCTTC. It encodes CASSPRTGVYGYTF. The chain recombines TRBV5-1 with TRBJ1-2, with 9 bases fitting TRBD1. V shed 4 bases and J 5 bases; nucleotides not matched to a gene: 6. In germline, CDR1 is SGHRS, CDR2 YFSETQ. The CDR3 runs to 14 residues.

The chain couples TRBV9 to TRBJ2-1, with 7 bases that match TRBD1. V lost 0 bases and J lost 4; bases outside the gene matches: 4. This CDR3 contains 15 residues. CDR1 SGDLS and CDR2 YYNGEE come from the germline V gene. CDR3 in amino acids: CASSVAGTDYNEQFF. The CDR3 nucleotides are TGTGCCAGCAGCGTAGCCGGGACAGATTACAATGAGCAGTTCTTC.

The chain employs TRBV7-9 and TRBJ2-2, with D possibly being TRBD1 (7 bases). Per the germline V gene, CDR1 is SEHNR and CDR2 is FQNEAQ (reference sequence). The CDR3 consists of 17 residues. V shed 7 bases and J shed 4 bases, with 22 bases lying between them. The CDR3 nucleotides read TGTGCCAGCACCCCCTTGGGGGGACAGTCGATCACCGGGGAGCTGTTTTTT. Its protein is CASTPLGGQSITGELFF.

The gene calls are TRBV6-5 and TRBJ1-5; 9 nucleotides match TRBD1. After removal of 6 bases from V and 2 bases from J, the junction contained 5 bases not matched to a gene. The CDR3 covers 15 residues. Germline CDR1 reads MNHEY; CDR2 reads SVGAGI. CDR3 coding DNA: TGTGCCAGCAGACACCGACAGGGGGGCAATCAGCCCCAGCATTTT. It codes for CASRHRQGGNQPQHF.

This sequence joins TRBV13 and TRBJ2-5, with D perhaps matching TRBD1 (5 bases). This CDR3 comprises 14 residues. Trimming took 5 bases from V and 1 from J, leaving 11 bases between them. The germline V gene has CDR1 PRHDT and CDR2 FYEKMQ (reference sequence). The CDR3 spells CASSASRGQETQYF. CDR3 DNA sequence: TGTGCCAGCAGCGCTTCAAGGGGCCAAGAGACCCAGTACTTC.

This sequence joins TRBV3-1 (or the pseudogene TRBV3-2) and TRBJ2-3; 7 positions match TRBD1. The CDR3 contains 19 residues. The germline V gene has CDR1 LGHDT and CDR2 YNNKEL (reference sequence). After removal of 5 bases from V and 0 bases from J, the junction contained 17 bases not matched to a gene. CDR3 amino acids: CASSANAGTVITSTDTQYF. In DNA form, the CDR3 reads TGTGCCAGCAGCGCGAACGCCGGGACAGTAATAACTAGCACAGATACGCAGTATTTT.

The J gene is TRBJ2-7, the V gene TRBV6-5; tentatively, D is TRBD2 (5 bases). V was clipped by 6 bases and J by 4 bases, with 10 bases between them. This CDR3 is 12 amino acids long. CDR1 is MNHEY and CDR2 is SVGAGI in the germline V gene. The DNA for the CDR3 is TGTGCCAGCAGGGACTTCCGATACGAGCAGTACTTC. Protein: CASRDFRYEQYF.

This clone was observed a handful of times. The rearrangement links TRBV6-1 to TRBJ1-4; 8 bases agree with TRBD1. Germline CDR1 MNHNS, CDR2 SASEGT. J lost 7 bases, V lost 4 bases, and 11 bases had no gene match. This CDR3 is 16 amino acids long. The DNA of the CDR3 is TGTGCCAGCAGTGTTAGGGCAGGGGGCGCATCTGAAAAACTGTTTTTT. As protein: CASSVRAGGASEKLFF.

CDR3 nucleotide sequence: TGTGCCAGCAGCGATTTAGTCCCCGGGACAGCTTCGCGTTATGGCTACACCTTC. This translates into CASSDLVPGTASRYGYTF. The chain combines TRBV21-1 with TRBJ1-2; TRBD1, the table's D call, was not compared with the DNA. TRBV21-1 is recorded as a pseudogene. The CDR3 is made up of 18 amino acids.

The gene calls are TRBV21-1 and TRBJ2-7; the table names TRBD1, a call not compared with the DNA. TRBV21-1 is annotated as a pseudogene. The CDR3 runs to 14 residues. The DNA for the CDR3 is TGTGCCAGCAGCAATGGGACAGGGACCTACGAGCAGTACTTC. This translates into CASSNGTGTYEQYF.

This clone has just one count. The chain has TRBV5-1 and TRBJ2-1, with D possibly matching TRBD2 (5 bases). The germline CDR1 and CDR2 sequences are SGHRS and YFSETQ. This CDR3 spans 14 amino acids. V dropped 9 bases and J dropped 5 bases, with 18 bases sitting between them. The CDR3: CATSGLASNNEQFF. The DNA of the CDR3 is TGCGCCACCTCGGGGTTAGCTAGTAACAATGAGCAGTTCTTC.

The chain joins TRBV7-2 to TRBJ2-2; 10 bases fit TRBD2. Germline CDR1 and CDR2: SGHTA and FQGNSA. J gave up 4 bases and V 3 bases, and 11 bases lay outside the gene matches. The CDR3 extends over 18 amino acids. The CDR3 protein is CASSFSAGGFESTGELFF. As DNA, the CDR3 is TGTGCCAGCAGCTTTTCAGCGGGGGGGTTTGAGTCCACCGGGGAGCTGTTTTTT.

The chain couples TRBV19 to TRBJ1-2, with D possibly TRBD1 on 6 matching bases. This CDR3 is 14 amino acids long. V lost 5 bases, J lost 4 bases, and 14 bases lay in between. In germline, CDR1 is LNHDA, CDR2 SQIVND (reference sequence). The CDR3 DNA is TGTGCCAGTAGTCTTGGAGGCAGGGGCTATGGCTACACCTTC. It translates to CASSLGGRGYGYTF.

The rearrangement uses TRBV5-1 and TRBJ2-1, with 15 bases fitting TRBD2. Trimming at V came to 0 bases and at J to 6 bases, leaving 1 base not matched to a gene. The CDR3 contains 16 residues. Germline-derived CDR1 and CDR2 are SGHRS and YFSETQ. The CDR3 is CASSLGTSGGGNEQFF. The CDR3 nucleotides read TGCGCCAGCAGCTTGGGGACTAGCGGGGGGGGCAATGAGCAGTTCTTC.

V and J are TRBV19 and TRBJ2-5; D not certain. Germline loops: CDR1 LNHDA, CDR2 SQIVND (reference sequence). There are 11 residues in the CDR3. Between the trimmed V and J ends, which lost 6 bases and 3 bases, there was a span of 5 bases. In DNA, the CDR3 is TGTGCCAGTAGCCTAGAAGAGACCCAGTACTTC. This translates into CASSLEETQYF.

V is TRBV9 and J is TRBJ2-3; a possible D gene is TRBD2 (6 bases). V was cut by 1 base and J by 4 bases, with 13 bases left in between. The germline CDR1 and CDR2 sequences are SGDLS and YYNGEE. The length of the CDR3 is 15 residues. The CDR3 coding sequence is TGTGCCAGCAGCGTAAGAGGGGCGGGGCCAGATACGCAGTATTTT. Translation gives CASSVRGAGPDTQYF.

This clone has more than one count but fewer than ten. The gene calls are TRBV4-1 and TRBJ2-3, with a tentative D call TRBD2 (7 bases). Germline values: CDR1 MGHRA, CDR2 YSYEKL. V dropped 1 base and J dropped 1 base, with 18 bases sitting between them. CDR3 length: 18 amino acids. CDR3 residues: CASSQVMGGPVGTDTQYF. DNA for the CDR3: TGCGCCAGCAGCCAAGTGATGGGGGGGCCCGTGGGCACAGATACGCAGTATTTT.